This T cell receptor beta chain was captured by sequencing in a study of blood T cells in healthy people across ages. Whole-study findings and limits: There were more naive CD4+ cells and higher diversity in long-lived donors than in aged donors.

As for this clonotype: Its antigen is unidentified.

Then a second PCR, running about 6 to 12 cycles, was carried out with a sample-barcoded 5' primer and a J-beta primer mix. A template-switch adaptor with 12 random nucleotides tagged each cDNA molecule. TCRdb independently ran MiXCR on the 5' RACE reads; one entry per CDR3 protein. The table includes more than 1.4 million distinct CDR3 sequences, about 43% detected once. The CDR3 covers 15 residues. The trim removed 4 bases at V and 4 bases at J, leaving 8 bases unmatched. Germline V gene sequence: CDR1 DFQATT, CDR2 SNEGSKA (reference sequence). The specimen was blood. The rearrangement joins TRBV20-1 to TRBJ1-5; TRBD1 aligns across 9 bases. This TCR came from a woman under 30 in good health. CDR3 coding DNA: TGCAGTGCTATCCCCGGGACAGGGAGGAATCAGCCCCAGCATTTT. It encodes CSAIPGTGRNQPQHF.